This T cell receptor (beta chain) appears in the sequencing data of a study of circulating CD8 cells and anti-PD-1 response in melanoma. Study summary: Responders had complete or partial responses; non-responders had stable or progressive disease.

The CDR3 has 15 residues. The ends lost 2 bases at V and 3 bases at J; junction bases unmatched: 4. Germline V gene data show CDR1 as MGHRA and CDR2 as YSYEKL. Using about 15 ng of total RNA, TCR libraries were made with the QIAseq Immune Repertoire TCR panel. In TCRdb, the reads were re-called with MiXCR into one record per CDR3 protein. The table includes several hundred distinct CDR3 sequences, about 6.4% detected once. This clonotype is labeled large. What it binds is unknown. Overall study findings and caveats: Subset repertoires were largely private at M1, with under 8% shared. DNEG was most diverse; TIGIT repertoires were least diverse.

Sorting of live CD3+CD8+TCRalphabeta+ cells by PD-1 and/or TIGIT gave four subsets. The sequence derives from a human donor with melanoma. This sequence joins TRBV4-1 and TRBJ2-3; 8 bases map to TRBD2. Sequences were derived from CD8+ T cells from PBMCs, sampled at baseline or after one month of anti-PD-1 therapy (not recorded which). CDR3 in amino acids: CASSQFGGETDTQYF. The CDR3 region has the DNA TGCGCCAGCAGCCAATTCGGGGGGGAGACAGATACGCAGTATTTT.